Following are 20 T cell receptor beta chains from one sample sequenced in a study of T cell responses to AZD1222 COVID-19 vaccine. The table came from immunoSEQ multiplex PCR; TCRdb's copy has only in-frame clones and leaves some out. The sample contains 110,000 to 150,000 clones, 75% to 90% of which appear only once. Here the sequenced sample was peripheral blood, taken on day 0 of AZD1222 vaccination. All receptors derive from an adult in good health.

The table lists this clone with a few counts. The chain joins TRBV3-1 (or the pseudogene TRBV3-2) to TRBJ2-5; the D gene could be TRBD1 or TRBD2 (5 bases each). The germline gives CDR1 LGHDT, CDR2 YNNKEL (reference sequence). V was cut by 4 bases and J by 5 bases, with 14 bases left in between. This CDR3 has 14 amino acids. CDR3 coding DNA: TGTGCCAGCAGCCCGTCGGGGCCCGGGGAGACCCAGTACTTC. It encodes CASSPSGPGETQYF.

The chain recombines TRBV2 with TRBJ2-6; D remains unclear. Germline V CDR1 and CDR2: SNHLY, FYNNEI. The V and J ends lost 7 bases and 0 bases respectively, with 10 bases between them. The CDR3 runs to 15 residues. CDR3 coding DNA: TGTGCCAGCAAAGAGGTCCTCTCTGGGGCCAACGTCCTGACTTTC. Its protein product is CASKEVLSGANVLTF. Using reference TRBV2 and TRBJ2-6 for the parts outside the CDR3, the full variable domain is EPEVTQTPSHQVTQMGQEVILRCVPISNHLYFYWYRQILGQKVEFLVSFYNNEISEKSEIFDDQFSVERPDGSNFTLKIRSTKLEDSAMYFCASKEVLSGANVLTFGAGSRLTVL.

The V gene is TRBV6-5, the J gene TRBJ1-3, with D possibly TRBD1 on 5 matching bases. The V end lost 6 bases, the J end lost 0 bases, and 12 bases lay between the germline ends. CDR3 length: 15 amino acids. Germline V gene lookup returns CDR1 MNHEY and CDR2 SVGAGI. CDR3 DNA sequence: TGTGCCAGCAGGGGGACGGCCAGCTCTGGAAACACCATATATTTT. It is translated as CASRGTASSGNTIYF.

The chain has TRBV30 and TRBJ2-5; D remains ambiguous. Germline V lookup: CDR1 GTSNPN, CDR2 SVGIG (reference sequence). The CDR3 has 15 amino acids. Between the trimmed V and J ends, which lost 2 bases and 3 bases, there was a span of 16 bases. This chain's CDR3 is CAWSPRDAAKETQYF. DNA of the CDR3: TGTGCCTGGAGTCCCCGCGACGCGGCTAAAGAGACCCAGTACTTC.

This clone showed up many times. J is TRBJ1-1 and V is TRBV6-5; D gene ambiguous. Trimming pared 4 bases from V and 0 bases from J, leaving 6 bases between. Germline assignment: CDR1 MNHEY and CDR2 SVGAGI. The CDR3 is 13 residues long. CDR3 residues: CASSSRMNTEAFF. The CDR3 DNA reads TGTGCCAGCAGTTCCAGGATGAACACTGAAGCTTTCTTT.

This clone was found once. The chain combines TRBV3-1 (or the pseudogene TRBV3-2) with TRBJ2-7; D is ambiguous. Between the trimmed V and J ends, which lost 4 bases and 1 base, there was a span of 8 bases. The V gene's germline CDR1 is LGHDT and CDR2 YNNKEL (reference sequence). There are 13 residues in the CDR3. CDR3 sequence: CASSPPDSYEQYF. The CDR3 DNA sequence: TGTGCCAGCAGCCCACCAGATTCCTACGAGCAGTACTTC.

The CDR3 region has the DNA TGTGCCATCAGTGCGGACTCCGCAGGCAATGAGCAGTTCTTC. This gives the protein CAISADSAGNEQFF. The J gene is TRBJ2-1, the V gene TRBV10-3; tentative D call: TRBD2 (5 bases). This CDR3 region has 14 residues. Trimming removed 4 bases at V and 6 bases at J, with 13 bases between. Germline assignment: CDR1 ENHRY and CDR2 SYGVKD.

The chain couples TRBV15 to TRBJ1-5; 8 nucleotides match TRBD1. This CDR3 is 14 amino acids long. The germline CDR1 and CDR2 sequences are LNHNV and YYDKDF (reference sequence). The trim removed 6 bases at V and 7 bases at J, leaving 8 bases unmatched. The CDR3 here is CATSPGGLEQPQHF. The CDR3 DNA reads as TGTGCCACCAGTCCAGGGGGCTTGGAACAGCCCCAGCATTTT.

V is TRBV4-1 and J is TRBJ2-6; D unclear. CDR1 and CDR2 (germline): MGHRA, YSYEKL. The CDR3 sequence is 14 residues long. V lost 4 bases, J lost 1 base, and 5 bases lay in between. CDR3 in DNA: TGCGCCAGCAGCCTAGGGTCTGGGGCCAACGTCCTGACTTTC. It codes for CASSLGSGANVLTF.

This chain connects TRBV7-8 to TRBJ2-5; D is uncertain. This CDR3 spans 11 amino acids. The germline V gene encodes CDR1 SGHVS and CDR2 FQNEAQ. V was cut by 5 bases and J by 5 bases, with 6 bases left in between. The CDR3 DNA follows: TGTGCCAGCAGCCAACGCGAGACCCAGTACTTC. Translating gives CASSQRETQYF.

The CDR3, as DNA: TGTGCCAGCAGTCCACAGGGGGTAGGAGGCTACACCTTC. Encoded protein: CASSPQGVGGYTF. The chain carries TRBV14 and TRBJ1-2; TRBD1 aligns across 8 bases. The V gene end was trimmed by 6 bases and the J gene end by 8 bases; junction bases not matched to a gene: 8. Germline V gene data show CDR1 as SGHDN and CDR2 as FVKESK. This CDR3 contains 13 residues.

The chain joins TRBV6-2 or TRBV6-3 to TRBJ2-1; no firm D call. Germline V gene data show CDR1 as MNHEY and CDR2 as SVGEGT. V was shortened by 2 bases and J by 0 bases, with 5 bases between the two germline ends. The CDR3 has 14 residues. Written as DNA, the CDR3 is TGTGCCAGCAGTTACGAGTACTCCTACAATGAGCAGTTCTTC. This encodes CASSYEYSYNEQFF.

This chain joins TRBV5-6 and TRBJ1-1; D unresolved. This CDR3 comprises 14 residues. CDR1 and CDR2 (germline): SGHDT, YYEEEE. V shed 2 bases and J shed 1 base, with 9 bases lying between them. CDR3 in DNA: TGTGCCAGCAGCTTCGGCAGTTCGAACACTGAAGCTTTCTTT. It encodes CASSFGSSNTEAFF. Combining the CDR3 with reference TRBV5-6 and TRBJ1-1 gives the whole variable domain DAGVTQSPTHLIKTRGQQVTLRCSPKSGHDTVSWYQQALGQGPQFIFQYYEEEERQRGNFPDRFSGHQFPNYSSELNVNALLLGDSALYLCASSFGSSNTEAFFGQGTRLTVV.

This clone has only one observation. CDR3 in amino acids: CASSKVLGGLRYQPQHF. The CDR3 DNA follows: TGTGCCAGCAGCAAAGTTCTGGGGGGTTTGAGGTATCAGCCCCAGCATTTT. The chain joins TRBV21-1 to TRBJ1-5. TRBV21-1 is a pseudogene. This CDR3 contains 17 residues.

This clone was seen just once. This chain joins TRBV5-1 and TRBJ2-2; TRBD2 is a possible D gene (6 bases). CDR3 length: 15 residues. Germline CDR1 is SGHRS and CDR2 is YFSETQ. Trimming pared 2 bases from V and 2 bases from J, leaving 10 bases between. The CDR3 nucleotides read TGCGCCAGCAGCTTTGGGGGAGGTAACACCGGGGAGCTGTTTTTT. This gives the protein CASSFGGGNTGELFF.

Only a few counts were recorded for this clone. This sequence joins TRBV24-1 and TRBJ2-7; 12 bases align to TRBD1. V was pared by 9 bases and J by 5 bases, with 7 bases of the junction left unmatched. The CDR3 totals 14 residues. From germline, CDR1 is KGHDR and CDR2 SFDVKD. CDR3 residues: CATRAGTGGNEQYF. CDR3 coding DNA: TGTGCCACCCGCGCCGGGACAGGGGGCAACGAGCAGTACTTC.

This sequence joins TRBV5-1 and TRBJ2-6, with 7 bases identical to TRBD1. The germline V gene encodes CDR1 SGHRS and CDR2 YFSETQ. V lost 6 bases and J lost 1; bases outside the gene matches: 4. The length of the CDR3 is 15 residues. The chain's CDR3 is CASTTGASGANVLTF. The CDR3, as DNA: TGCGCCAGCACCACAGGGGCTTCTGGGGCCAACGTCCTGACTTTC.

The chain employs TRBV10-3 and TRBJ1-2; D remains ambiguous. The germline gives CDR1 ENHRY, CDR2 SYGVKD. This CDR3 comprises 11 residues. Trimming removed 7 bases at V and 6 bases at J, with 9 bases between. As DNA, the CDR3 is TGTGCCATCACCGGTGGGGATGGCTACACCTTC. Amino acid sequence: CAITGGDGYTF.

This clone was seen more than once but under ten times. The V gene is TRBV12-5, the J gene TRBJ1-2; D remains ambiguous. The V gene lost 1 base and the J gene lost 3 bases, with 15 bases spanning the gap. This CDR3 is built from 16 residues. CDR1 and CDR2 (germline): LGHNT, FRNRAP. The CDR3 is CASGLDLKGFYYGYTF. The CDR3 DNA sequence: TGTGCTAGTGGTTTGGACCTCAAAGGGTTTTACTATGGCTACACCTTC. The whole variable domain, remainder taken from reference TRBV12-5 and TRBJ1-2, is DARVTQTPRHKVTEMGQEVTMRCQPILGHNTVFWYRQTMMQGLELLAYFRNRAPLDDSGMPKDRFSAEMPDATLATLKIQPSEPRDSAVYFCASGLDLKGFYYGYTFGSGTRLTVV.

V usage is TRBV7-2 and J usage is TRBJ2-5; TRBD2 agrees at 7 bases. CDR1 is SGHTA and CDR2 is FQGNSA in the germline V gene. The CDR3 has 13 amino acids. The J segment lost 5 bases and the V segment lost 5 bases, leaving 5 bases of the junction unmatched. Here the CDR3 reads CASSPMRGETQYF. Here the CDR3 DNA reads TGTGCCAGCAGCCCCATGCGGGGGGAGACCCAGTACTTC.